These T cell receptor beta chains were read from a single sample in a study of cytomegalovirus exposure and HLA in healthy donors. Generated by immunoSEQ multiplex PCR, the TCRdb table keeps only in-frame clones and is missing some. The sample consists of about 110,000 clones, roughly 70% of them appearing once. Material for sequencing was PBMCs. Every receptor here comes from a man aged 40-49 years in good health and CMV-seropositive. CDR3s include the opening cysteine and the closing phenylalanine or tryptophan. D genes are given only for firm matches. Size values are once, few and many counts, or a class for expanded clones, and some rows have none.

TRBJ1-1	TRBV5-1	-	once	CASSYNGPEAFF	TGCGCCAGCAGCTATAATGGGCCTGAAGCTTTCTTT
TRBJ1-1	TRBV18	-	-	CASSPSQNTEAFF	TGTGCCAGCTCACCCTCACAGAACACTGAAGCTTTCTTT
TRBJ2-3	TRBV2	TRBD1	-	CASTLDRGGGDTQYF	TGTGCCAGCACTTTGGACAGGGGCGGGGGAGATACGCAGTATTTT
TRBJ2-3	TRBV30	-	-	CAWSVRVAGTDTQYF	TGTGCCTGGAGTGTCCGAGTGGCGGGCACAGATACGCAGTATTTT
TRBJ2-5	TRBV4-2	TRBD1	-	CASSQGDRGLQETQYF	TGTGCCAGCAGCCAAGGGGACAGGGGGCTCCAAGAGACCCAGTACTTC
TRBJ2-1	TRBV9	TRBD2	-	CASSSSPAGFYNEQFF	TGTGCCAGCAGCTCCTCCCCAGCGGGGTTCTACAATGAGCAGTTCTTC
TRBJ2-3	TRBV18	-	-	CASSLTGGTDTQYF	TGTGCCAGCTCACTTACGGGGGGCACAGATACGCAGTATTTT
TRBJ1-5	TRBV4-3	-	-	CASSLTGNSNQPQHF	TGCGCCAGCAGCTTGACCGGGAATAGCAATCAGCCCCAGCATTTT
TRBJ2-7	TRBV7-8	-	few	CASSLVRTVSSYEQYF	TGTGCCAGCAGCTTAGTAAGGACAGTGAGCTCCTACGAGCAGTACTTC
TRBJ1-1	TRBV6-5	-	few	CASRVQSDTEAFF	TGTGCCAGCAGGGTCCAGAGCGACACTGAAGCTTTCTTT
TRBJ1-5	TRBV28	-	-	CASRSRIKPQHF	TGTGCCAGCAGGTCCAGGATAAAGCCCCAGCATTTT
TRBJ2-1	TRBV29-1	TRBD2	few	CSVGTSGVSYNEQFF	TGCAGCGTGGGGACTAGCGGAGTCTCCTACAATGAGCAGTTCTTC
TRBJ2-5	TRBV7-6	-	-	CASIRARGQETQYF	TGTGCCAGCATCCGGGCACGGGGTCAAGAGACCCAGTACTTC
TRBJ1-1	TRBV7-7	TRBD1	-	CASSAATEGTANTEAFF	TGTGCCAGCAGCGCCGCCACGGAGGGGACAGCGAACACTGAAGCTTTCTTT
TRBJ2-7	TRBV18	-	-	CASSPAGNYEQYF	TGTGCCAGCTCACCAGCAGGAAACTACGAGCAGTACTTC
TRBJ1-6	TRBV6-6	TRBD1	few	CASSPTQGANSPLHF	TGTGCCAGCAGTCCAACACAGGGGGCAAATTCACCCCTCCACTTT
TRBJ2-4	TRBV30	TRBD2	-	CASSGRAIPIQYF	TGTGCCTCTAGCGGGAGGGCCATCCCCATTCAGTACTTC
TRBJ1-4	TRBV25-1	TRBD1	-	CASSPRDRGGGREKLFF	TGTGCCAGCAGTCCCCGGGACAGGGGCGGGGGGAGAGAAAAACTGTTTTTT
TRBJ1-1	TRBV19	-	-	CASSMVKGPEAFF	TGTGCCAGTAGTATGGTAAAGGGGCCTGAAGCTTTCTTT
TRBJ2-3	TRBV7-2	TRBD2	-	CASSVTSGGENTQYF	TGTGCCAGCAGCGTGACTAGCGGAGGGGAAAATACGCAGTATTTT
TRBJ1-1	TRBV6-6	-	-	CASSSGRVDAEAFF	TGTGCCAGCAGTAGCGGACGGGTGGATGCTGAAGCTTTCTTT
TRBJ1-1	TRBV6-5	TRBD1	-	CASMDRPPNTEAFF	TGTGCCAGCATGGACAGGCCCCCGAACACTGAAGCTTTCTTT
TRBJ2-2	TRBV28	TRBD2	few	CASSSWGLAGGGDTGELFF	TGTGCCAGCAGTTCCTGGGGACTAGCGGGAGGAGGCGATACCGGGGAGCTGTTTTTT
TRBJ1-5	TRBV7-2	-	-	CASSLFRDSNQPQHF	TGTGCCAGCAGCTTATTCCGGGATAGCAATCAGCCCCAGCATTTT
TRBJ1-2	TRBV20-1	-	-	CSASDSIGYTF	TGCAGTGCCTCGGACAGTATCGGCTACACCTTC
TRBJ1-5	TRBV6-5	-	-	CASSTGYSNQPQHF	TGTGCCAGCAGTACAGGGTATAGCAATCAGCCCCAGCATTTT
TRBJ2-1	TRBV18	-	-	CASSSGLSADNEQFF	TGTGCCAGCTCATCCGGACTAAGCGCCGACAATGAGCAGTTCTTC
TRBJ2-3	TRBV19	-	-	CASTQADTQYF	TGTGCCAGTACGCAGGCGGATACGCAGTATTTT
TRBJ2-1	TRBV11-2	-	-	CASSPSSGLSYNEQFF	TGTGCCAGCAGCCCCTCAAGCGGGCTATCCTACAATGAGCAGTTCTTC
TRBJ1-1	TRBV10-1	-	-	CASSGEDAPGTEAFF	TGCGCCAGCAGTGGGGAGGACGCGCCGGGAACTGAAGCTTTCTTT
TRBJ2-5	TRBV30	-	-	CAWSVASLKYF	TGTGCCTGGAGTGTAGCTAGCCTAAAGTACTTC
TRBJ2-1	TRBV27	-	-	CASSLVRHNEQFF	TGTGCCAGCAGTTTAGTCAGGCACAATGAGCAGTTCTTC
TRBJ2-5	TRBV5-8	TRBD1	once	CASSVDRQETQYF	TGTGCCAGCAGCGTGGACAGGCAAGAGACCCAGTACTTC
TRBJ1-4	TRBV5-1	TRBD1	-	CASSPDRVAEKLFF	TGCGCCAGCAGCCCGGACAGGGTGGCTGAAAAACTGTTTTTT
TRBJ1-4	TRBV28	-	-	CASLSGGQGEKLFF	TGTGCCAGCCTTAGCGGGGGGCAGGGTGAAAAACTGTTTTTT
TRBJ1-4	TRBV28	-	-	CASRPSGLTNEKLFF	TGTGCCAGCAGACCGTCGGGGTTGACTAATGAAAAACTGTTTTTT
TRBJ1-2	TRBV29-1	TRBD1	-	CSSRTGSTYGYTF	TGCAGCTCTCGGACAGGATCAACCTATGGCTACACCTTC
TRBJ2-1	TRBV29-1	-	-	CSVEDLWGPSSYNEQFF	TGCAGCGTTGAAGATCTTTGGGGCCCTAGCTCCTACAATGAGCAGTTCTTC
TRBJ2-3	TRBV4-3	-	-	CASSPERLADTQYF	TGCGCCAGCAGCCCAGAGCGACTCGCAGATACGCAGTATTTT
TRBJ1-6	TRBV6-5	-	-	CASSPGLPYNSPLHF	TGTGCCAGCAGTCCAGGGCTCCCTTATAATTCACCCCTCCACTTT